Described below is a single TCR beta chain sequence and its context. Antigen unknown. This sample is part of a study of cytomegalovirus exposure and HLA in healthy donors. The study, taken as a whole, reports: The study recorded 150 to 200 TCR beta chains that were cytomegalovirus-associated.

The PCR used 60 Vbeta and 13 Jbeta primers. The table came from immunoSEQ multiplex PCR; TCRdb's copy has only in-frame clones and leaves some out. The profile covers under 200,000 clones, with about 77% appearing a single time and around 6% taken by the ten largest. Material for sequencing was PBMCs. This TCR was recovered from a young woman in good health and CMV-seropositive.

This CDR3 reads CASRTGGTEAFF. In nucleotides, the CDR3 is TGTGCCAGCAGAACGGGGGGCACTGAAGCTTTCTTT. The chain links TRBV27 to TRBJ1-1; D possibly corresponds to TRBD1 (5 bases). There are 12 residues in the CDR3. The germline V and J ends were trimmed by 6 bases and 4 bases, with 9 bases remaining between them. Germline V gene sequence: CDR1 MNHEY, CDR2 SMNVEV (reference sequence).